What follows are 17 T cell receptor beta chains derived from one specimen sequenced in a study of Graves' ophthalmopathy and Graves' hyperthyroidism. The TCR beta CDR3 regions underwent amplification from RNA transcripts. HTBI primers served in a first-round RT-PCR, which a second-round multiplex PCR followed. TCRdb called the multiplex PCR reads again in MiXCR, with one record for every CDR3 protein. The data contain 1 million to 1.3 million distinct CDR3 sequences, about 35% of them singletons. The specimen sequenced was peripheral blood or thyroid tissue (not recorded which). The receptors derive from an adult man with Graves' hyperthyroidism.

The chain employs TRBV20-1 and TRBJ2-7, with 9 bases that match TRBD1. V was pared by 0 bases and J by 9 bases, with 21 bases of the junction left unmatched. Germline V gene sequence: CDR1 DFQATT, CDR2 SNEGSKA (reference sequence). The CDR3 spans 18 residues. CDR3 in DNA: TGCAGTGCTAGAGATCCCATTAACAACAGGGGGCTCGTAGATACGCAGTACTTC. It is translated as CSARDPINNRGLVDTQYF.

The rearrangement uses TRBV30 and TRBJ2-7, with 11 bases matching TRBD1. CDR1 is GTSNPN, CDR2 SVGIG, per germline (reference sequence). This CDR3 spans 16 amino acids. Unmatched junction bases numbered 16, after V lost 8 bases and J lost 4 bases. The CDR3 DNA reads TGTGCCCTCGGGACAGGGGGGAAAAGGGGTGTTTACGAGCAGTACTTC. Translating it yields CALGTGGKRGVYEQYF.

V usage is TRBV28 and J usage is TRBJ2-7; maybe TRBD2 (6 bases). The CDR3 runs 15 residues. Germline V lookup: CDR1 MDHEN, CDR2 SYDVKM. Trimming stripped 2 bases from V and 3 bases from J, with 14 bases between. The CDR3, as DNA: TGTGCCAGCAGTTTAGGGGGGACGGCCAACTACGAGCAGTACTTC. This sequence encodes CASSLGGTANYEQYF.

There are a few counts of this clonotype. V gene TRBV29-1 combines with J gene TRBJ2-5, with 10 bases lining up with TRBD1. Germline V gives CDR1 SQVTM, CDR2 ANQGSEA. The CDR3 runs to 14 residues. V lost 1 base to trimming and J lost 9 bases; unmatched junction nucleotides: 8. The CDR3 DNA is TGCAGCGTTGAAGTGGGAGGACAGGGGGTGGCCCAGTACTTC. As protein: CSVEVGGQGVAQYF. The full variable domain, in which reference TRBV29-1 and TRBJ2-5 provide the parts outside the CDR3, is SAVISQKPSRDICQRGTSLTIQCQVDSQVTMMFWYRQQPGQSLTLIATANQGSEATYESGFVIDKFPISRPNLTFSTLTVSNMSPEDSSIYLCSVEVGGQGVAQYFGPGTRLLVL.

The table lists this clonotype with many counts. The V and J genes are TRBV7-2 and TRBJ2-5, with TRBD2 as a possible D gene (5 bases). The germline V and J ends were trimmed by 5 bases and 7 bases, with 23 bases remaining between them. Per the germline V gene, CDR1 is SGHTA and CDR2 is FQGNSA. The CDR3 consists of 16 residues. For the CDR3, the DNA is TGTGCCAGCAGCGGGTGGTCCAATGAAATGGGAGTGACCCAGTACTTC. Translating it yields CASSGWSNEMGVTQYF. The entire variable domain, with the rest obtained from reference TRBV7-2 and TRBJ2-5, is as follows: GAGVSQSPSNKVTEKGKDVELRCDPISGHTALYWYRQSLGQGLEFLIYFQGNSAPDKSGLPSDRFSAERTGGSVSTLTIQRTQQEDSAVYLCASSGWSNEMGVTQYFGPGTRLLVL.

This clonotype was counted ten times or more. The CDR3 region has the DNA TGCAGCGTTGTGTCCATTACCTACGAGCAGTACTTC. Translation gives CSVVSITYEQYF. V usage is TRBV29-1 and J usage is TRBJ2-7; D unresolved. V shed 4 bases and J shed 2 bases, with 9 bases lying between them. The CDR3 has 12 residues. Germline values: CDR1 SQVTM, CDR2 ANQGSEA.

As for this clonotype: Being one base from a much bigger clone, this may be a read error. The chain combines TRBV3-1 with TRBJ2-7; D may match TRBD1 or TRBD2 (5 bases each). The V end lost 4 bases, the J end lost 0 bases, and 10 bases lay between the germline ends. The CDR3 totals 14 residues. Germline CDR1 and CDR2: LGHDT and YNNKEL (reference sequence). DNA of the CDR3: TGTGCCAGCAGCCGACAGACTAACTCCTACGAGCAGTACTTC. Amino acids: CASSRQTNSYEQYF.

A few counts support this clonotype. This chain uses TRBV6-5 with TRBJ2-7; D is perhaps TRBD1 or TRBD2 (5 bases each). The CDR3 is 15 residues long. The V gene lost 0 bases and the J gene lost 4 bases, with 13 bases spanning the gap. Germline CDR1 and CDR2: MNHEY and SVGAGI. CDR3 bases: TGTGCCAGCAGTTACTCGACGGGGACGAAGTACGAGCAGTACTTC. Amino acids: CASSYSTGTKYEQYF.

This clonotype was seen only a few times. This chain connects TRBV19 to TRBJ1-5, with TRBD1 identical over 8 bases. CDR1 and CDR2 (germline): LNHDA, SQIVND (reference sequence). With V trimmed by 3 bases and J by 4 bases, 2 bases remained unmatched. The length of the CDR3 is 14 residues. The CDR3 region is CASSMGQANQPQHF. CDR3 sequence (DNA): TGTGCCAGTAGTATGGGACAGGCTAATCAGCCCCAGCATTTT.

This clonotype was found many times. This sequence joins TRBV29-1 and TRBJ1-4; no clear D gene. Trimming shortened V by 5 bases and J by 5 bases, and 3 bases separated the two germline ends. The CDR3 has 10 amino acids. Germline V lookup: CDR1 SQVTM, CDR2 ANQGSEA. CDR3 sequence (DNA): TGCAGCGTTTTAAATGAAAAACTGTTTTTT. Translating gives CSVLNEKLFF.

The V and J genes are TRBV20-1 and TRBJ2-1; 8 bases map to TRBD2. V lost 5 bases to trimming and J lost 8 bases; unmatched junction nucleotides: 11. Germline V gene data show CDR1 as DFQATT and CDR2 as SNEGSKA (reference sequence). CDR3 length equals 14 residues. The CDR3 loop is CSADPGLVIDEQFF. For the CDR3, the DNA is TGCAGTGCTGACCCGGGACTAGTGATCGATGAGCAGTTCTTC.

This clonotype was picked up one time. The chain carries TRBV7-9 and TRBJ1-2; perhaps TRBD1 as D (5 bases). V lost 0 bases and J lost 2, with 13 bases in between. The CDR3 consists of 16 residues. Looked up from germline, CDR1 is SEHNR and CDR2 is FQNEAQ (reference sequence). The CDR3 here is CASSLAAGTDNYGYTF. The CDR3 DNA reads as TGTGCCAGCAGCTTAGCCGCCGGGACGGACAACTATGGCTACACCTTC.

The sample holds many counts of this clonotype. The chain employs TRBV7-8 and TRBJ1-1; 7 bases fit TRBD1. CDR1 SGHVS and CDR2 FQNEAQ come from the germline V gene. V lost 4 bases, J lost 6 bases, and 8 bases stayed unmatched. This CDR3 is 14 amino acids long. CDR3 DNA: TGTGCCAGCAGCTCCCGGGACAGCAAGGCTGAAGCTTTCTTT. Its protein is CASSSRDSKAEAFF.

To note about this clonotype: The junction differs from germline at one of its ends, possibly a read error. This chain joins TRBV27 and TRBJ2-2; 12 bases match TRBD2. The CDR3 is 16 residues long. Germline CDR1 MNHEY, CDR2 SMNVEV (reference sequence). The CDR3 spells CASSLTSGRFDGELFF. The CDR3 nucleotides read TGTGCCAGTAGTTTGACTAGCGGGAGATTCGACGGGGAGCTGTTTTTT.

On this clonotype: At one of its ends the junction is not consistent with the germline gene, which may arise from a read error. V usage is TRBV13 and J usage is TRBJ2-7; 9 nucleotides line up with TRBD1. Germline lookup yields CDR1 PRHDT and CDR2 FYEKMQ (reference sequence). CDR3 length: 15 amino acids. CDR3 coding DNA: TGTGCCGGCAGCCCGCCCGGGACAGGGTTTTACGAGCAGTACTTC. It translates to CAGSPPGTGFYEQYF.

The chain couples TRBV12-3 or TRBV12-4 to TRBJ2-3; D might be TRBD1 (5 bases). There are 14 residues in the CDR3. V lost 5 bases and J lost 6, with 15 bases in between. The CDR3 DNA sequence: TGTGCCAGCAGTCCTGTCCCCAAGGGGGATACGCAGTATTTT. Translated, it gives CASSPVPKGDTQYF.

Remarks on this clonotype: The junction differs from germline at one of its ends, possibly a read error. This chain connects TRBV11-2 to TRBJ2-7; D is unclear. Germline loops: CDR1 SGHAT, CDR2 FQNNGV. There are 13 residues in the CDR3. The CDR3 sequence: CASSLVPSQEQCF. The CDR3 DNA sequence: TGTGCCAGCAGCTTAGTTCCCTCCCAGGAGCAGTGCTTC.